This T cell receptor beta chain was profiled in a study of blood T cell repertoires in COVID-19. In assigning cohorts, the study relied on participant-reported clinical history. This clone came up a few times. Authors' data handling: It was from reference gene primer amplification that nucleated cell counts were estimated. TCRdb's table, derived via immunoSEQ multiplex PCR, lists solely in-frame clones and lacks some. V and J calls and clone size come straight from that table; D and trimming were deduced from the DNA. The data hold some 240,000 clones, with about 86% observed a single time. V was clipped by 0 bases and J by 0 bases; unmatched bases: 4. CDR1 is SGHKS and CDR2 is YYEKEE in the germline V gene (reference sequence). The CDR3 sequence is 17 residues long.

Sequenced: PBMCs or T cells enriched from blood (not recorded which). The TCR comes from a woman aged 40 to 50 with acute COVID-19. The chain is built from TRBV5-5 and TRBJ2-1; the match to TRBD2 covers 9 bases. CDR3 in amino acids: CASSLASGAISYNEQFF. The CDR3 DNA sequence: TGTGCCAGCAGCTTGGCTAGCGGGGCGATCTCCTACAATGAGCAGTTCTTC.